This T cell receptor (beta chain) was sequenced in a study of T cell responses to AZD1222 COVID-19 vaccine. Study-level points and caveats: Dominant CD4 TCR responses targeted spike regions 160-218 and 743-854.

Data came from immunoSEQ multiplex PCR; TCRdb stores just in-frame clones and leaves some out. There are around 30,000 clones in the sample; roughly 92% occur only once, and about 41% lies in the top ten. The V and J ends lost 2 bases and 5 bases respectively, with 12 bases between them. CDR1 is MNHEY, CDR2 SVGAGI, per germline. The CDR3 loop spans 14 amino acids. This clone showed up just once. Its cognate antigen is unknown. Material: peripheral blood, obtained on day 0 of AZD1222 vaccination. The receptor was isolated from an adult in good health. This rearrangement joins TRBV6-5 to TRBJ1-2; D uncertain. CDR3 loop: CASSYGSTLYGYTF. In DNA form, the CDR3 reads TGTGCCAGCAGTTACGGGAGTACTCTTTATGGCTACACCTTC.